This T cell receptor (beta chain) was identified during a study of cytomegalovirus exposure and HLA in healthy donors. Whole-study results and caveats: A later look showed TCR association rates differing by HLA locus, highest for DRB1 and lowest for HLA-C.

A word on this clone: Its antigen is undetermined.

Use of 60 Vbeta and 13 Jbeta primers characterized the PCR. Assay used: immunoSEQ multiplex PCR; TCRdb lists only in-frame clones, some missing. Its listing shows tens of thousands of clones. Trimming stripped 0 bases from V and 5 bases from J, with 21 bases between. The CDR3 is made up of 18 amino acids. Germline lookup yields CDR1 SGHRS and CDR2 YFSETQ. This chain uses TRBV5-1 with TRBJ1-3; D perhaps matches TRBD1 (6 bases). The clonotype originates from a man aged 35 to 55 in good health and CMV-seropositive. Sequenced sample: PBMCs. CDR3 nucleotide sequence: TGCGCCAGCAGCTTGGCACCCGGAACAGGGAAATTTCGAAACACCATATATTTT. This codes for CASSLAPGTGKFRNTIYF.